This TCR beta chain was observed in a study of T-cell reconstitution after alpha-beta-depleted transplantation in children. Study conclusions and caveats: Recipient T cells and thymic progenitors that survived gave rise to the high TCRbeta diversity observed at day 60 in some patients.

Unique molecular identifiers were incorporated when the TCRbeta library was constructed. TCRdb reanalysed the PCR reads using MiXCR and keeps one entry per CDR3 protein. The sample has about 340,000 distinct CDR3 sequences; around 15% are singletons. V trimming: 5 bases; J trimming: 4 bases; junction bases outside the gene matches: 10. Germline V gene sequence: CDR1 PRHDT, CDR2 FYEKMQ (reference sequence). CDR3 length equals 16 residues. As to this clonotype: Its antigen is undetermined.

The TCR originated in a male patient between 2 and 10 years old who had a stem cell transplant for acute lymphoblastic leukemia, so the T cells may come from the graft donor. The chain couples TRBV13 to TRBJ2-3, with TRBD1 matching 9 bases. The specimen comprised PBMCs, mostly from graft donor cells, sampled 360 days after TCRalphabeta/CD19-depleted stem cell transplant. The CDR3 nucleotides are TGTGCCAGCAGCGCAGCGACAGGGGGAGGCGCAGATACGCAGTATTTT. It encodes CASSAATGGGADTQYF.